A selection of T cell receptor beta chains follows, all from one sample in a study of blood T cell repertoires in COVID-19. The assay was immunoSEQ multiplex PCR, and TCRdb's table has in-frame clones only and misses some. The sample contains approximately 330,000 clones, 85% to 90% of which appear only once. Sequencing was carried out using peripheral blood. The receptors derive from a woman in her forties or fifties with active or convalescent COVID-19. Both conserved end residues are part of each CDR3. Fields, in order: D gene, V gene, J gene, CDR3 protein. A D gene is named only where the DNA matches it firmly.

-,TRBV7-3,TRBJ1-1,CASSLNGRGNTEAFF
-,TRBV10-3,TRBJ2-3,CAISDGNRSGRRTDTQYF
-,TRBV10-3,TRBJ2-1,CAISESPVEQFF
TRBD2,TRBV7-9,TRBJ2-7,CASSPLGLAGTYDEQYF
-,TRBV5-8,TRBJ1-5,CASSQGFSNQPQHF
-,TRBV21-1,TRBJ1-2,CASSKKRGRETNYGYTF
-,TRBV7-9,TRBJ1-2,CASSLDAGENYGYTF
TRBD2,TRBV6-5,TRBJ2-5,CASRGGTSGQETQYF
TRBD1,TRBV5-5,TRBJ1-5,CASTFGQGGQPQHF
TRBD2,TRBV7-2,TRBJ2-5,CASSLGAGPETQYF
TRBD1,TRBV28,TRBJ1-2,CASSPLGTGTGADYGYTF
TRBD1,TRBV19,TRBJ1-1,CASTRGGLTEAFF
TRBD2,TRBV7-8,TRBJ2-1,CASSLATSGRGLVYNEQFF